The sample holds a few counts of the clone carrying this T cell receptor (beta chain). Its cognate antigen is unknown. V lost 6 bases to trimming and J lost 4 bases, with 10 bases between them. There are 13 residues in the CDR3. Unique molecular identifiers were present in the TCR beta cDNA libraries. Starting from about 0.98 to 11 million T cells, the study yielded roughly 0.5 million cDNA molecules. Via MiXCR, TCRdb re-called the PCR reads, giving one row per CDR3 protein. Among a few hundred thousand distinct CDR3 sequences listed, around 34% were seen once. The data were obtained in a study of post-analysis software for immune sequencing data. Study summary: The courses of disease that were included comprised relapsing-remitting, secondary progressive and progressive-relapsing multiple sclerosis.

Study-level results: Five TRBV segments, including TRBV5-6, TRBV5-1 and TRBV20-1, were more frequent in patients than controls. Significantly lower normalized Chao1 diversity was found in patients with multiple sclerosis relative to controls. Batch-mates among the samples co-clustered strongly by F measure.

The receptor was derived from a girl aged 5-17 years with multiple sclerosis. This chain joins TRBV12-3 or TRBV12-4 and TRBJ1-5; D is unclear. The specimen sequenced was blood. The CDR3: CASRGSSNQPQHF. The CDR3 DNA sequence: TGTGCCAGCAGGGGGTCCAGTAATCAGCCCCAGCATTTT.